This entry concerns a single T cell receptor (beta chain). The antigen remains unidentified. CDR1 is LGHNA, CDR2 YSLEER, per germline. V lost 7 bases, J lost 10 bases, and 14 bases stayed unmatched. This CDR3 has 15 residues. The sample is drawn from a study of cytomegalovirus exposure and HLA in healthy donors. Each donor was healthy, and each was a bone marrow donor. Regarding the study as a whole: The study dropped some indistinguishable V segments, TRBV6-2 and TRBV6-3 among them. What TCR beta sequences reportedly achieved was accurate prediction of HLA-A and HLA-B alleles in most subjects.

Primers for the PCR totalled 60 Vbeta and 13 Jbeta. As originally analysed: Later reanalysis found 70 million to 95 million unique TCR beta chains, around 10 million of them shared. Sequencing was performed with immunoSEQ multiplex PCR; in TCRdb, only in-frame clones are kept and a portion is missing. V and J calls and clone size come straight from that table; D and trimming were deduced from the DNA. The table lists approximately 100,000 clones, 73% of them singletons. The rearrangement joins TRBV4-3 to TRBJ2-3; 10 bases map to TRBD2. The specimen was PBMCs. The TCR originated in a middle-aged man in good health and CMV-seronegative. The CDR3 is CASTPGLATGEAQYF. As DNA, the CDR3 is TGCGCCAGCACTCCGGGACTAGCGACGGGAGAGGCGCAGTATTTT.